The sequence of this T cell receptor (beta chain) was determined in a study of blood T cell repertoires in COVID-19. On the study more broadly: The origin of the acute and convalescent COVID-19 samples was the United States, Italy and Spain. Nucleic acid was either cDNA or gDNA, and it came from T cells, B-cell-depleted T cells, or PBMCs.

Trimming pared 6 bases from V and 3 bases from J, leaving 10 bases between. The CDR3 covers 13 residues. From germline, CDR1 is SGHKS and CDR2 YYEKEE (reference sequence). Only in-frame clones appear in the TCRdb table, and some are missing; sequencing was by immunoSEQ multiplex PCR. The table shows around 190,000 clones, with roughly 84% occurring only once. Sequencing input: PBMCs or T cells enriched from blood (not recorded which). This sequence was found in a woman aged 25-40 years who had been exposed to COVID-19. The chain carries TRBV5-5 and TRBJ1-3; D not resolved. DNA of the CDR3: TGTGCCAGCAAGCCTGAATGTGGAAACACCATATATTTT. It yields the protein CASKPECGNTIYF.